This TCR beta chain was recorded in a study of blood T cell repertoires in COVID-19. Overall study: T cells, B-cell-depleted T cells, or PBMCs provided the cDNA or gDNA that served as material.

Source study methods: Amplification with reference gene primers provided the estimates of nucleated cell counts. Generated by immunoSEQ multiplex PCR, the TCRdb table keeps only in-frame clones and is missing some. V and J calls and clone size are copied from that table; D and trimming were computed from the DNA. Here the sample spans some 250,000 clones, 70% to 90% being singletons. CDR1 and CDR2 from the germline V gene are SNHLY and FYNNEI. This CDR3 region has 12 residues. Trimming pared 4 bases from V and 3 bases from J, leaving 3 bases between. The source of this sequence is a woman in her thirties who had recovered from COVID-19. The sample was peripheral blood. The rearrangement uses TRBV2 and TRBJ2-2; D is uncertain. In nucleotides, the CDR3 is TGTGCCAGCAGTGGCGACACCGGGGAGCTGTTTTTT. As protein: CASSGDTGELFF.